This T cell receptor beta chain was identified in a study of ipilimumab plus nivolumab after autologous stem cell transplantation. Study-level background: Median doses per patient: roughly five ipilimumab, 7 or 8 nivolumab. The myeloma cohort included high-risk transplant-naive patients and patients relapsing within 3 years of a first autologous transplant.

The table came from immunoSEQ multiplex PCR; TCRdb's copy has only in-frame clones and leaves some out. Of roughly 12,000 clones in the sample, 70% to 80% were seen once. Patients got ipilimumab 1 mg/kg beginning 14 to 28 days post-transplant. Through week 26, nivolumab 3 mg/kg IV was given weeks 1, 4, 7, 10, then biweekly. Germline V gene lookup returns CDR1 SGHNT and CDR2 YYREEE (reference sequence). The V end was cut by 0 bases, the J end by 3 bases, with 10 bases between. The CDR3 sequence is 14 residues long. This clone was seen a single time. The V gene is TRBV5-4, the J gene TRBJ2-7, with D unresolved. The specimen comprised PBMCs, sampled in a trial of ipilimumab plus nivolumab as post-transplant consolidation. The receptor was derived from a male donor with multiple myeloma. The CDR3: CASSLGVTDYEQYF. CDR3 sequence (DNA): TGTGCCAGCAGCTTGGGAGTTACCGACTACGAGCAGTACTTC.